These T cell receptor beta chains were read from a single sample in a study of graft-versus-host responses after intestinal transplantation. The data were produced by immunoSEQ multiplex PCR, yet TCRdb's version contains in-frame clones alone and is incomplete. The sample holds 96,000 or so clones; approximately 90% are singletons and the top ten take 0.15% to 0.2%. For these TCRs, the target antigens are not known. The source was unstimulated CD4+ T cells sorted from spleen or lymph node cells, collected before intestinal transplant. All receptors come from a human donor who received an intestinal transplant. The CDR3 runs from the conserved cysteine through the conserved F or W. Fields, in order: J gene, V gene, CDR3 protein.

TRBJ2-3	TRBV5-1	CASTSSGLRSDTQYF
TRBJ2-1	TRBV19	CASSIIGTSRHEQFF
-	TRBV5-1	CASSLVQGLLSYEQYF
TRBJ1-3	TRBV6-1	CASRFRSSGNTIYF
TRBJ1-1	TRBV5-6	CASSLLDRRMNTEAFF
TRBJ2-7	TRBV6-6	CASSYSRDRHSYEQYF
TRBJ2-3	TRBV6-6	CASSFPGQSTDTQYF
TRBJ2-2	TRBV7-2	CASRGGGTQNTGELFF
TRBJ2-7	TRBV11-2	CASSLRQEHSYEQYF
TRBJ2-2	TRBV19	CASSIGQLNTGELFF
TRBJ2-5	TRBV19	CASSISWGEETQYF
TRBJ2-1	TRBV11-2	CASSFTFRDYEQFF
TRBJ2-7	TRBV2	CASSVGAGGVYEQYF
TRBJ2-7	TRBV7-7	CASSLDRDGEQYF
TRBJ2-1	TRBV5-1	CASRLSSTGADYNEQFF
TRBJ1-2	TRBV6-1	CASSGSRDRASGGYTF
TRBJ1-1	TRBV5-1	CASSLGLNTEAFF
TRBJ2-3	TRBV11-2	CASSLAAPTSRDTQYF
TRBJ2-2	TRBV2	CASSGQGLPGELFF
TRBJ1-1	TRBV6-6	CASRGTELMNTEAFF
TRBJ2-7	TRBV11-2	CASSRGGTSSYEQYF
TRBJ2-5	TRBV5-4	CASSLRGGQETQYF
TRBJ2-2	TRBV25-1	CASSELVAGGETGELFF
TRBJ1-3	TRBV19	CASTRTAGNTIYF
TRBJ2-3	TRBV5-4	CASSSDSNTDTQYF
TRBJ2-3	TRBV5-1	CASSLGTSGSLAGTDTQYF
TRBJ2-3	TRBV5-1	CASSLRQGKDTQYF
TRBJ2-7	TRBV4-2	CASSQGIWEGRGKYEQYF
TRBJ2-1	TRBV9	CASSVEGLAVYNEQFF
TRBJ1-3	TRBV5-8	CASSLQGWDTIYF
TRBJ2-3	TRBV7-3	CASSLMGAANTDTQYF
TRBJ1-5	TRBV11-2	CASSLVREQPQHF
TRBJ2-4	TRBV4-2	CASSQEPWGLLAKNIQYF
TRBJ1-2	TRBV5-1	CASSFAGQSYGYTF
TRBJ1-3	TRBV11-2	CASSSGPYSGNTIYF
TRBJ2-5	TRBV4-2	CASSQDWAGSETQYF
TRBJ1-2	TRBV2	CASGQGGGYTF
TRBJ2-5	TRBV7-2	CASSPRGGYQETQYF
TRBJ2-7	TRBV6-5	CATREAYLEDREQYF
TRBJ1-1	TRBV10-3	CAIRGQENTEAFF
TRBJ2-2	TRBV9	CASRRLAGNTGELFF
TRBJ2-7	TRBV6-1	CASSGTLDRAIYF
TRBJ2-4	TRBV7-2	CASSPPGLAGGRKNIQYF
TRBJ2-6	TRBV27	CASSLRAGANVLTF
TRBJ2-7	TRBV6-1	CASSVGGTVHEQYF
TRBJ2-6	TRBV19	CASSIRGAAGVLTF
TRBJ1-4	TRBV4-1	CASSQGVRRTGFEKLFF
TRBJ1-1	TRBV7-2	CASSLGGGNTEAFF
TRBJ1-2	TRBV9	CASRSTKQGPGGYTF
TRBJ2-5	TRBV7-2	CASSWGLAGGGTQYF
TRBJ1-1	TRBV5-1	CASSLEYGTEAFF
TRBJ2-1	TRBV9	CASSVVGGWSGGYNEQFF
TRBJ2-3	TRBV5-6	CASRRQDTQYF
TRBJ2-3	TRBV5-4	CASSTPTSGGLTDTQYF